Sequencing of this T cell receptor beta chain was carried out in a study of cytomegalovirus exposure and HLA in healthy donors. Study-wide results and caveats: Association of a missense DCLRE1C variant with TCR beta V- and J-gene trimming was reported in a later analysis. In presence/absence analyses, roughly uniform sequencing depth across donors was assumed. Later, TCR association rates were found to vary by HLA locus, highest for DRB1 and lowest for HLA-C. The study listed around 150 cytomegalovirus-associated TCR beta chains.

The PCR contained 60 Vbeta and 13 Jbeta primers. The repertoire was sequenced with immunoSEQ multiplex PCR; TCRdb's copy has only in-frame clones and lacks some. The table records some 180,000 clones, about 79% of them present only once. On this clone: The antigen remains undetermined.

V lost 4 bases to trimming and J lost 6 bases; unmatched junction nucleotides: 11. The CDR3 totals 16 residues. Germline assignment: CDR1 MGHRA and CDR2 YSYEKL. The receptor was derived from a man between 18 and 35 years old in good health and CMV-seronegative. The genes are TRBV4-1 and TRBJ2-2; TRBD1 matches at 7 bases. Sequencing was performed on PBMCs. The CDR3 nucleotides read TGCGCCAGCAGCCTCCGTGAGACAGACAGGGCCGGGGAGCTGTTTTTT. It codes for CASSLRETDRAGELFF.